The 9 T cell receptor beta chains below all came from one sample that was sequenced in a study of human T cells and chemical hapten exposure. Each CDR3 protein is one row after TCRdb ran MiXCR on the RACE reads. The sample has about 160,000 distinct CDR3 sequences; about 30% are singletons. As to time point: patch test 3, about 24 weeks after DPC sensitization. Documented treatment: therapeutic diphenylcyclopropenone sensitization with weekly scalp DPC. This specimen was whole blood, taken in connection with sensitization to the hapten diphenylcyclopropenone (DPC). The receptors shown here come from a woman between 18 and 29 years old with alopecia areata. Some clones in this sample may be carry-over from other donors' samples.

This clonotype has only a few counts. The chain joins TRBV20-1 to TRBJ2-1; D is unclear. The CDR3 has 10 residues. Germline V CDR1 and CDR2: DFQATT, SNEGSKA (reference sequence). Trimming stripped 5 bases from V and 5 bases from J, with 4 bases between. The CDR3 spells CSASDNEQFF. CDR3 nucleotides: TGCAGTGCTTCCGACAATGAGCAGTTCTTC.

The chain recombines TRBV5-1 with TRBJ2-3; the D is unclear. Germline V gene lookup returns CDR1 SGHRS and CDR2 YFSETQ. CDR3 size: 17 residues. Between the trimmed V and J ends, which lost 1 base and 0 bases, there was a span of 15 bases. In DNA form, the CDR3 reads TGCGCCAGCAGCTTGCCCAAACCCCCGACTAGCACAGATACGCAGTATTTT. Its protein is CASSLPKPPTSTDTQYF. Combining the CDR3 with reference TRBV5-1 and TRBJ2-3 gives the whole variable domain KAGVTQTPRYLIKTRGQQVTLSCSPISGHRSVSWYQQTPGQGLQFLFEYFSETQRNKGNFPGRFSGRQFSNSRSEMNVSTLELGDSALYLCASSLPKPPTSTDTQYFGPGTRLTVL.

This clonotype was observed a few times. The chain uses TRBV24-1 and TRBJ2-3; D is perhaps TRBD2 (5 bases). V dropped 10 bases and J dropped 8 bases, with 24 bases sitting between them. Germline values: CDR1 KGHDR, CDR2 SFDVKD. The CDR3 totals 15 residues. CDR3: CATSDPGAPTGTQYF. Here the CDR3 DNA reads TGTGCCACTAGCGATCCGGGCGCACCAACCGGTACGCAGTATTTT.

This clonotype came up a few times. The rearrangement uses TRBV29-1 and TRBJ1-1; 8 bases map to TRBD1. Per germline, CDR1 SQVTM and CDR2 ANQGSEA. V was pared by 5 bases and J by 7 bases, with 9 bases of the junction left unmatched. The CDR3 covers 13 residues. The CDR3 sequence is CSVLEGQGGEAFF. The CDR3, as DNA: TGCAGCGTTCTTGAAGGACAGGGCGGTGAAGCTTTCTTT.

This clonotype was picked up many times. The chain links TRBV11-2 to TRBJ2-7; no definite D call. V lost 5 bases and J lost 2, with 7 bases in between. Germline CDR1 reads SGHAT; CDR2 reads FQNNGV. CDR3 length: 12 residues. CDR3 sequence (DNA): TGTGCCAGCAGCCCGACTGCCTACGAGCAGTACTTC. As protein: CASSPTAYEQYF.

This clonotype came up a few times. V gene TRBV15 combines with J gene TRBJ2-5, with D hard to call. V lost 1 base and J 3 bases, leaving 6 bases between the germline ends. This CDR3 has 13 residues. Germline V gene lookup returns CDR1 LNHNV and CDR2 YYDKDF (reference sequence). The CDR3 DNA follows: TGTGCCACCAGCAGAGTAGTCGAAGAGACCCAGTACTTC. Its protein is CATSRVVEETQYF.

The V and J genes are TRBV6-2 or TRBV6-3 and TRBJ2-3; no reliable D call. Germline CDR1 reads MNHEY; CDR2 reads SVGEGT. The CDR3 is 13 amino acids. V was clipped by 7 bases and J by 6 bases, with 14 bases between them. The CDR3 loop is CASTERMRDTQYF. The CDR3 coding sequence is TGTGCCAGCACGGAACGGATGAGGGATACGCAGTATTTT.

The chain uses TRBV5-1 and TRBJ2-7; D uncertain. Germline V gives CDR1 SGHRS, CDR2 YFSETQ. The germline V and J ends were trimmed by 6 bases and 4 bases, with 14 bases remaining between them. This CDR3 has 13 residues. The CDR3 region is CASKISSEYEQYF. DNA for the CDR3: TGCGCCAGCAAAATAAGTTCAGAATACGAGCAGTACTTC.

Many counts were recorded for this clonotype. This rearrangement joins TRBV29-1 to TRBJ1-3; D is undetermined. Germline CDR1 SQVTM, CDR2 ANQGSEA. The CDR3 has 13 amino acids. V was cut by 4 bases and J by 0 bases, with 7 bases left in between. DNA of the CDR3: TGCAGCGTTGCGGGAATCTCTGGAAACACCATATATTTT. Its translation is CSVAGISGNTIYF.